One sample yielded the 14 T cell receptor beta chains listed below, sequenced in a study of early stage breast cancer tumors. Generated by immunoSEQ multiplex PCR, the TCRdb table keeps only in-frame clones and is missing some. The sample has around 25,000 clones, roughly 67% seen once; the top ten hold just under 10%. Input material: breast tumor tissue. The receptors stem from a person in their sixties or seventies with breast cancer.

This chain links TRBV28 with TRBJ2-1; 9 bases are a match to TRBD2. V shed 6 bases, J shed 6 bases, and the junction held 9 bases outside the gene matches. The CDR3 consists of 15 residues. Germline V gene data show CDR1 as MDHEN and CDR2 as SYDVKM. The CDR3 DNA is TGTGCCAGCAGACCGTCGGGACTAGCTGGCAATGAGCAGTTCTTC. This encodes CASRPSGLAGNEQFF.

This clone was seen once. The rearrangement joins TRBV15 to TRBJ2-7, with D perhaps matching TRBD2 (6 bases). The germline V and J ends were trimmed by 0 bases and 0 bases, with 15 bases remaining between them. The CDR3 covers 17 residues. CDR1 and CDR2 (germline): LNHNV, YYDKDF (reference sequence). DNA of the CDR3: TGTGCCACCAGCAGAGATCGGCGGGGATCTTACTCCTACGAGCAGTACTTC. This gives the protein CATSRDRRGSYSYEQYF. Looking up the rest from reference TRBV15 and TRBJ2-7 gives the full variable domain: DAMVIQNPRYQVTQFGKPVTLSCSQTLNHNVMYWYQQKSSQAPKLLFHYYDKDFNNEADTPDNFQSRRPNTSFCFLDIRSPGLGDTAMYLCATSRDRRGSYSYEQYFGPGTRLTVT.

This clone occurred a few times. The chain uses TRBV6-1 and TRBJ1-1; D is possibly TRBD1 (6 bases). The V and J ends lost 3 bases and 5 bases respectively, with 13 bases between them. The germline CDR1 and CDR2 sequences are MNHNS and SASEGT. The CDR3 spans 14 residues. In DNA form, the CDR3 reads TGTGCCAGCAGTGATCAGGGGCCAAGAACTGAAGCTTTCTTT. Protein product: CASSDQGPRTEAFF.

The chain has TRBV19 and TRBJ1-5; D not certain. The germline CDR1 and CDR2 sequences are LNHDA and SQIVND (reference sequence). CDR3 length: 19 residues. Between the trimmed V and J ends, which lost 7 bases and 0 bases, there was a span of 25 bases. The CDR3 reads CASTHGESRATLSNQPQHF. In nucleotides, the CDR3 is TGTGCCAGTACCCACGGGGAGTCTAGGGCCACACTTAGCAATCAGCCCCAGCATTTT. The full variable domain, with the rest looked up from reference TRBV19 and TRBJ1-5, is DGGITQSPKYLFRKEGQNVTLSCEQNLNHDAMYWYRQDPGQGLRLIYYSQIVNDFQKGDIAEGYSVSREKKESFPLTVTSAQKNPTAFYLCASTHGESRATLSNQPQHFGDGTRLSIL.

V gene TRBV28 combines with J gene TRBJ2-7; D is undetermined. CDR1 is MDHEN and CDR2 is SYDVKM in the germline V gene. The germline V and J ends were trimmed by 6 bases and 3 bases, with 6 bases remaining between them. The CDR3 runs 11 residues. For the CDR3, the DNA is TGTGCCAGCAGATTCGGCTACGAGCAGTACTTC. Protein product: CASRFGYEQYF.

The chain links TRBV21-1 to TRBJ1-5; the table's D call TRBD1 went unverified against the DNA. TRBV21-1 is a pseudogene segment. The CDR3 has 15 amino acids. The chain's CDR3 is CASTGGRGSNQPQHF. As DNA, the CDR3 is TGTGCCAGCACCGGGGGCAGGGGGAGCAATCAGCCCCAGCATTTT.

The rearrangement uses TRBV28 and TRBJ1-2; 10 positions agree with TRBD1. Germline V gives CDR1 MDHEN, CDR2 SYDVKM. The length of the CDR3 is 13 residues. Trimming cost V 3 bases and J 7 bases; bases outside gene matches: 2. The CDR3 is CASSFGDRGGYTF. The CDR3 DNA reads as TGTGCCAGCAGTTTCGGGGACAGGGGTGGCTACACCTTC.

J is TRBJ1-1 and V is TRBV6-5; D is ambiguous. Trimming removed 7 bases at V and 1 base at J, with 13 bases between. The CDR3 consists of 14 residues. CDR1 and CDR2 from the germline V gene are MNHEY and SVGAGI. CDR3 sequence: CASKRPASNTEAFF. CDR3 sequence (DNA): TGTGCCAGCAAGCGGCCGGCATCGAACACTGAAGCTTTCTTT.

This clone occurred once. The gene calls are TRBV29-1 and TRBJ1-1, with 7 bases aligning to TRBD1. V lost 7 bases to trimming and J lost 3 bases; unmatched junction nucleotides: 8. The CDR3 totals 13 residues. Germline V gene sequence: CDR1 SQVTM, CDR2 ANQGSEA. The CDR3 loop reads CSASGQRDTEAFF. As DNA, the CDR3 is TGCAGCGCCTCGGGACAGAGGGACACTGAAGCTTTCTTT.

Worth noting for this clone: One junction end disagrees with the germline gene, perhaps due to a read error. The sample holds other DNA sequences that translate to the same CDR3. The chain recombines TRBV5-4 with TRBJ1-2; maybe TRBD1 (6 bases). This CDR3 comprises 15 residues. In germline, CDR1 is SGHNT, CDR2 YYREEE (reference sequence). The CDR3 DNA reads TGCGCCAGCAGCCAAGATAGGGGGTTCCTCTATGGCTACACCTTC. Amino acids: CASSQDRGFLYGYTF.

J is TRBJ2-7 and V is TRBV11-2; 11 bases agree with TRBD2. The germline gives CDR1 SGHAT, CDR2 FQNNGV. The CDR3 length is 14 residues. Unmatched junction bases numbered 4, after V lost 4 bases and J lost 5 bases. CDR3 sequence: CASSYLAGGNEQYF. The CDR3 region has the DNA TGTGCCAGCAGCTATCTAGCGGGAGGTAACGAGCAGTACTTC.

The genes are TRBV7-8 and TRBJ2-7, with D uncertain. V was pared by 5 bases and J by 3 bases, with 14 bases between. Germline V gene data show CDR1 as SGHVS and CDR2 as FQNEAQ. The CDR3 has 14 amino acids. The DNA for the CDR3 is TGTGCCAGCAGCATCAGCCTAGGAGTCTACGAGCAGTACTTC. This translates into CASSISLGVYEQYF.

This clone was recorded a few times. The chain recombines TRBV4-2 with TRBJ2-3; 14 bases are shared with TRBD2. The V gene's germline CDR1 is LGHNA and CDR2 YNFKEQ. V gave up 3 bases and J gave up 4 bases; unmatched junction bases: 12. There are 19 residues in the CDR3. DNA of the CDR3: TGTGCCAGCAGCCAGGTTCCGGGACTAGCGGGAGAGAGGGCAGATACGCAGTATTTT. It translates to CASSQVPGLAGERADTQYF.

V usage is TRBV6-5 and J usage is TRBJ1-1; 8 bases match TRBD1. Per germline, CDR1 MNHEY and CDR2 SVGAGI. The CDR3 totals 14 residues. V lost 2 bases and J lost 6; bases outside the gene matches: 5. CDR3 nucleotides: TGTGCCAGCAGTTACCATGACAGGGGTGCTGAAGCTTTCTTT. Protein product: CASSYHDRGAEAFF.